This T cell receptor (beta chain) was profiled in a study of blood T cell repertoires in COVID-19. Study-level information: Donors in the United States, Italy and Spain gave samples during acute or convalescent COVID-19. Sources were T cells, B-cell-depleted T cells, or PBMCs; the material itself was cDNA or gDNA.

Trimming took off 4 bases at V and 2 bases at J, with 15 bases between the two ends. Germline V lookup: CDR1 SGHDN, CDR2 FVKESK. The CDR3 is 16 amino acids. How the authors handled the data: For nucleated cells, counts were estimated from reference gene primer amplification. Generated by immunoSEQ multiplex PCR, the TCRdb table keeps only in-frame clones and is missing some. D and trimming were read from the DNA, whereas the V and J calls and clone size are those reported in that table. The sample has over 55,000 clones, about four fifths seen once; the top ten hold 25% to 35%. The TCR originated in a human donor in a cohort sampled during active COVID-19. The sample taken for sequencing was peripheral blood. The V call is TRBV14, the J call TRBJ1-3; D ambiguous. CDR3 protein: CASSPRNGYPGNTIYF. In DNA form, the CDR3 reads TGTGCCAGCAGCCCGCGGAATGGGTACCCTGGAAACACCATATATTTT.